This TCR beta chain was identified in a study of CD8 T cells in ankylosing spondylitis. V was cut by 1 base and J by 4 bases, with 16 bases left in between. CDR3 size: 16 residues. The germline V gene encodes CDR1 SGHVS and CDR2 FNYEAQ. Many counts were recorded for this clonotype. The antigen is undetermined. The study, taken as a whole, reports: Blood from ankylosing spondylitis patients appeared to carry a characteristic roughly eight-variant TCR beta motif. Within peripheral blood, clones linked to disease were CD8+ and relatively rare.

As the method for making TCR beta libraries, quantitative 5'-RACE with molecular barcodes was used. TCRdb re-analysed the 5' RACE reads in MiXCR, keeping a single row per CDR3 protein. Counted here are 450,000 to 550,000 distinct CDR3 sequences, approximately 5% occurring once; the ten biggest clones make up approximately 3.5%. V is TRBV7-6 and J is TRBJ1-2, with a weak D call TRBD1 (5 bases). The specimen sequenced was blood, either unsorted or a sorted T cell fraction (not recorded which). This receptor was taken from a male donor with ankylosing spondylitis. The CDR3 spells CASSLVIGGSGYGYTF. The CDR3 DNA reads TGTGCCAGCAGCTTAGTAATCGGGGGGTCGGGCTATGGCTACACCTTC.